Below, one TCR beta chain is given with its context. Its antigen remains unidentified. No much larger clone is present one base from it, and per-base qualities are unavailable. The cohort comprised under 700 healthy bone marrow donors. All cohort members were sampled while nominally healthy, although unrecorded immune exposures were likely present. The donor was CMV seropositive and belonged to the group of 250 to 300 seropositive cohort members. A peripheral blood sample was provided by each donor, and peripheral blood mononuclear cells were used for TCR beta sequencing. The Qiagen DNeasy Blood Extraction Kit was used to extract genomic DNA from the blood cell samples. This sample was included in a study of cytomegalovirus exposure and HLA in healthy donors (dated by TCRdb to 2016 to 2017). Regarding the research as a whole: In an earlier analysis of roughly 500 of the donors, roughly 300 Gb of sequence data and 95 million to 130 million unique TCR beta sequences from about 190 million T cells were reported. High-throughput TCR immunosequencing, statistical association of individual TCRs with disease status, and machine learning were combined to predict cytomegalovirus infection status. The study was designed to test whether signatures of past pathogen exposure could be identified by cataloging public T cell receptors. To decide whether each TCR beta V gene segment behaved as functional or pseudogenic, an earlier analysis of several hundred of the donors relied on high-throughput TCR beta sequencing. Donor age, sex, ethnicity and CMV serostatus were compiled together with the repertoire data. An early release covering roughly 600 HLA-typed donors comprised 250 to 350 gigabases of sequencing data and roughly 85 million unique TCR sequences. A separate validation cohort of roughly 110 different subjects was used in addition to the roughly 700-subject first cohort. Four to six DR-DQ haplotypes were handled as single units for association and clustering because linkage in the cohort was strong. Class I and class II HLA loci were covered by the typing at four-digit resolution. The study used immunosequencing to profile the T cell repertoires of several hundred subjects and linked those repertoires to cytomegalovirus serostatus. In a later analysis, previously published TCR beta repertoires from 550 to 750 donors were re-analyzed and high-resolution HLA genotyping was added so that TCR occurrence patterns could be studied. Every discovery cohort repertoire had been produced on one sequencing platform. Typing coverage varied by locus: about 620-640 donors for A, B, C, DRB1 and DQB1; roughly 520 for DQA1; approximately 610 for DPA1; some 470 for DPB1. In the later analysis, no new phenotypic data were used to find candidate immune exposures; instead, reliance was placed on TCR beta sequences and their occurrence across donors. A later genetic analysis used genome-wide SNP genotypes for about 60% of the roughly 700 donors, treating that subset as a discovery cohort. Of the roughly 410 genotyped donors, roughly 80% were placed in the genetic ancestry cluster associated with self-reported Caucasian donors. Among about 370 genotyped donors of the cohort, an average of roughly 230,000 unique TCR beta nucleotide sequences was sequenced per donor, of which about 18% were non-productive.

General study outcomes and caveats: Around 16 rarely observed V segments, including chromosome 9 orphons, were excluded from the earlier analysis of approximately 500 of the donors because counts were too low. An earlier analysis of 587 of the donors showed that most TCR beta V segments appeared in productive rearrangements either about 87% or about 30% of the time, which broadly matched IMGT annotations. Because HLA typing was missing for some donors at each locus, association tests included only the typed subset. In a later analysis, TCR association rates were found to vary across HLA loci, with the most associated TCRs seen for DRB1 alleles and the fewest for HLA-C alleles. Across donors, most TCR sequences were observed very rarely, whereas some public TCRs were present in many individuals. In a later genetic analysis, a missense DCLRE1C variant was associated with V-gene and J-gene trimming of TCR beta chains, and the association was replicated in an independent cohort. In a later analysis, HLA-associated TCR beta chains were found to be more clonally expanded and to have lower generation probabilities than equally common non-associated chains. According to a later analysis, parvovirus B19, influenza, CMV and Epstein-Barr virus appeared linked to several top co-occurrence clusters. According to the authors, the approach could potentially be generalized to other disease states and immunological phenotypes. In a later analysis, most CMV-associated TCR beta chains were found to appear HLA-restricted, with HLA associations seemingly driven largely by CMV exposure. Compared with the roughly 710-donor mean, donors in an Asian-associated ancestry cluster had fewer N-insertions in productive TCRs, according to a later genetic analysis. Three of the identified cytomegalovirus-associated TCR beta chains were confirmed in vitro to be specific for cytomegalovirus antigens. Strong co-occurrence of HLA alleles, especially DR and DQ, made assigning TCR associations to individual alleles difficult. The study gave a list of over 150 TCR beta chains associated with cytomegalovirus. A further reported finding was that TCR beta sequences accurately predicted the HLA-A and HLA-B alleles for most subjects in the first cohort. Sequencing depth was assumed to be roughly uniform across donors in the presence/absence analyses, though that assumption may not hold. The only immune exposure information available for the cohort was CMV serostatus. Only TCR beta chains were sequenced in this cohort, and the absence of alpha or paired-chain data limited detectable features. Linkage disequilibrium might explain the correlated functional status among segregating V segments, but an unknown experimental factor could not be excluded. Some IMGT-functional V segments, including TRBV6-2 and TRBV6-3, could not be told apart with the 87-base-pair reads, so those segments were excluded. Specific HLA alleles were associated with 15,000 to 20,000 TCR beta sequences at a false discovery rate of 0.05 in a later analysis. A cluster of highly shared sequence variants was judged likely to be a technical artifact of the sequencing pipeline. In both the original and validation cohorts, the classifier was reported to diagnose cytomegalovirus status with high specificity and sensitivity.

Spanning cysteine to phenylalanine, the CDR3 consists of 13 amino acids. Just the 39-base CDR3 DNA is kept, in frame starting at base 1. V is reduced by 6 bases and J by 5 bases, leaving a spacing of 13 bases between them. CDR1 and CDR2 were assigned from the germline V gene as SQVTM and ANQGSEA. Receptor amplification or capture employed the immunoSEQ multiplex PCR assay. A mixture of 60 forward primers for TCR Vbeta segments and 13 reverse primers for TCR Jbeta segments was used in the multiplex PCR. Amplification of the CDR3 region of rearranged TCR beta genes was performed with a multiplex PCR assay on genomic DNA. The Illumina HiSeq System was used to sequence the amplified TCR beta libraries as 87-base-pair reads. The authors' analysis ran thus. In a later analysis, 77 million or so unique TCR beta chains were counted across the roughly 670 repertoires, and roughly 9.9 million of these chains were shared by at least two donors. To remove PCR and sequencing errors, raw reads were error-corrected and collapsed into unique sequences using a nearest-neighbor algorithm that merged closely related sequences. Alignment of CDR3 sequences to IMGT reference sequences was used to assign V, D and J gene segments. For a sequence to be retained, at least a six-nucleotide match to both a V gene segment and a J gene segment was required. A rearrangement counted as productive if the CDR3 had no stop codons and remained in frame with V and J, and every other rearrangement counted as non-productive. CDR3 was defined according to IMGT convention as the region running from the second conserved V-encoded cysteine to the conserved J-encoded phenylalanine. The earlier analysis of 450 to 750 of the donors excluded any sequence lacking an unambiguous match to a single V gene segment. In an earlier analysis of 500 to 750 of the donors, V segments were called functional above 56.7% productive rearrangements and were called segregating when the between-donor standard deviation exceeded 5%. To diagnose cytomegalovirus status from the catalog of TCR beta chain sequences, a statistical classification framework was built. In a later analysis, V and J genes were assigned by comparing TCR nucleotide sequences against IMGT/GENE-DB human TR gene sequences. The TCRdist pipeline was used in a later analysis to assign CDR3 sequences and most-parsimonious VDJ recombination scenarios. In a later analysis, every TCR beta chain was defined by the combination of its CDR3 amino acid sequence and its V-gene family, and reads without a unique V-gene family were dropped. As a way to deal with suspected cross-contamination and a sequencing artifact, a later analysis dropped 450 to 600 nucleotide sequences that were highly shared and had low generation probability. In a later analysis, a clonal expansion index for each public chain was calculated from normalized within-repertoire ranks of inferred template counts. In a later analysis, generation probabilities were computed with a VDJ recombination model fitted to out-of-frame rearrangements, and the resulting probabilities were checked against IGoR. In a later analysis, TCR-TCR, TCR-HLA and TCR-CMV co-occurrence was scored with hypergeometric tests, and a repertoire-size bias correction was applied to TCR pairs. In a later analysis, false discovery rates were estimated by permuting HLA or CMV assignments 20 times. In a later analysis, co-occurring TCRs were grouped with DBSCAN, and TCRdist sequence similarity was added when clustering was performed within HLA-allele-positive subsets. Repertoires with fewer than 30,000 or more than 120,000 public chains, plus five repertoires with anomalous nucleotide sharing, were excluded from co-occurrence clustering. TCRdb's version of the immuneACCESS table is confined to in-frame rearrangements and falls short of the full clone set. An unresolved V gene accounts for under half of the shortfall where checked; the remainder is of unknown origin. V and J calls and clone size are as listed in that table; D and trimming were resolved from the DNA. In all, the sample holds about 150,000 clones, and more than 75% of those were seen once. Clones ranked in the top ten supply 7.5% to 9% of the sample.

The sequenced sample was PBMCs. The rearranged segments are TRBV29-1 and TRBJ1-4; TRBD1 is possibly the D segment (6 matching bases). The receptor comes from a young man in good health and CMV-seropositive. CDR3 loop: CSVRDTLNEKLFF. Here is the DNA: TGCAGCGTACGGGACACCCTGAATGAAAAACTGTTTTTT.